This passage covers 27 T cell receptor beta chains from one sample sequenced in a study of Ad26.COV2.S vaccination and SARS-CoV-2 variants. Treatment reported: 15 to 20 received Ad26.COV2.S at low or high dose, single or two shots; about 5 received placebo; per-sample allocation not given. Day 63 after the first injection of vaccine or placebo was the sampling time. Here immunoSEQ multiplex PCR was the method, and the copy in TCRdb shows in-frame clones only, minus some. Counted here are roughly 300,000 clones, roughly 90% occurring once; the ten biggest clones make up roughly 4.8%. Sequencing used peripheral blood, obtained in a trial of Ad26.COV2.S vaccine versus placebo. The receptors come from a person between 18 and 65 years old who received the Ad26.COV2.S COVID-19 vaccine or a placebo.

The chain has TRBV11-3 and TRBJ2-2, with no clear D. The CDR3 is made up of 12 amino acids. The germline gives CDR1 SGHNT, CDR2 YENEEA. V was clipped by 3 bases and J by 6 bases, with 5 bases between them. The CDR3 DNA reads TGTGCCAGCAGCTTGGGATCCGGGGAGCTGTTTTTT. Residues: CASSLGSGELFF.

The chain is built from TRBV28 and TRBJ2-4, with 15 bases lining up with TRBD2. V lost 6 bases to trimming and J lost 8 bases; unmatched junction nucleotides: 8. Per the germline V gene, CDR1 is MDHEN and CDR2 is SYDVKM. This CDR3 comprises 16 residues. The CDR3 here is CASSGLAGGPGDIQYF. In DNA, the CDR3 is TGTGCCAGCAGCGGACTAGCGGGAGGGCCGGGGGACATTCAGTACTTC. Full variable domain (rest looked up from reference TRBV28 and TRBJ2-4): DVKVTQSSRYLVKRTGEKVFLECVQDMDHENMFWYRQDPGLGLRLIYFSYDVKMKEKGDIPEGYSVSREKKERFSLILESASTNQTSMYLCASSGLAGGPGDIQYFGAGTRLSVL.

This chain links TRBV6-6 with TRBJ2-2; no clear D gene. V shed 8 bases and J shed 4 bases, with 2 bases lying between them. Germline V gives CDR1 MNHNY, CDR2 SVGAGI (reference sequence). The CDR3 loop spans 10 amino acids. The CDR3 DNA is TGTGCCAGCGGCACCGGGGAGCTGTTTTTT. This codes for CASGTGELFF.

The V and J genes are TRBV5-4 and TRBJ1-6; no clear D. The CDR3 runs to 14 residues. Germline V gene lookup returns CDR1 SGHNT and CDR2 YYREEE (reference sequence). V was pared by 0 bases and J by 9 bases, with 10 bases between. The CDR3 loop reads CASSLVQDGSPLHF. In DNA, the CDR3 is TGTGCCAGCAGCTTGGTGCAGGACGGTTCACCCCTCCACTTT.

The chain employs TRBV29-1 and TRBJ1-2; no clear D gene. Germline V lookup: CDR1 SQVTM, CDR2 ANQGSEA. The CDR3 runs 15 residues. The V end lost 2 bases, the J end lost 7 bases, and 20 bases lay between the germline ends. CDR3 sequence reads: CSVERPYSVSAGYTF. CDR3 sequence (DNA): TGCAGCGTTGAACGGCCCTATTCGGTCAGCGCTGGCTACACCTTC. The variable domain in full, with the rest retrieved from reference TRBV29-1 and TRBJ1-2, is SAVISQKPSRDICQRGTSLTIQCQVDSQVTMMFWYRQQPGQSLTLIATANQGSEATYESGFVIDKFPISRPNLTFSTLTVSNMSPEDSSIYLCSVERPYSVSAGYTFGSGTRLTVV.

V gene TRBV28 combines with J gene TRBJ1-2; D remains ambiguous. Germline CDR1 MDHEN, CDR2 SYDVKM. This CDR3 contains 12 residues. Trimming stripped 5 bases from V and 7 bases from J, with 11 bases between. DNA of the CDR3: TGTGCCAGCAGTACGAGGGTAGCTGGCTACACCTTC. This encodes CASSTRVAGYTF.

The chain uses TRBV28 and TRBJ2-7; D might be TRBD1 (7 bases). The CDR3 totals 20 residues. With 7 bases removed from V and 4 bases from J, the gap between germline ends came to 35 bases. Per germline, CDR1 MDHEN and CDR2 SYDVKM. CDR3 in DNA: TGTGCCAGCACCCCCAGGGGGTACAAGGGGCGGAGGGGAGAAGGATACGAGCAGTACTTC. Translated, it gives CASTPRGYKGRRGEGYEQYF.

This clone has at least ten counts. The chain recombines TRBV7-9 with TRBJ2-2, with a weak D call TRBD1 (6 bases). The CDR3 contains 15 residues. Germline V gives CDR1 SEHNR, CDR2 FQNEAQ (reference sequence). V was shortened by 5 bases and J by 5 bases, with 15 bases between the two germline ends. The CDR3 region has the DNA TGTGCCAGCAGCCCTCTGGGACACCGTACCGGGGAGCTGTTTTTT. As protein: CASSPLGHRTGELFF.

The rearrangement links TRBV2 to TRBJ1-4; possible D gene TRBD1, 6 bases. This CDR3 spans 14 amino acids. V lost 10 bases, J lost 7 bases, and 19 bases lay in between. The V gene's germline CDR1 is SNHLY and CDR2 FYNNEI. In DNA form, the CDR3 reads TGTGCCACCAAAGAGGGGGGGCCGGGTGAAAAACTGTTTTTT. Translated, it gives CATKEGGPGEKLFF. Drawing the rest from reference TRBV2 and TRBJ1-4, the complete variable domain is EPEVTQTPSHQVTQMGQEVILRCVPISNHLYFYWYRQILGQKVEFLVSFYNNEISEKSEIFDDQFSVERPDGSNFTLKIRSTKLEDSAMYFCATKEGGPGEKLFFGSGTQLSVL.

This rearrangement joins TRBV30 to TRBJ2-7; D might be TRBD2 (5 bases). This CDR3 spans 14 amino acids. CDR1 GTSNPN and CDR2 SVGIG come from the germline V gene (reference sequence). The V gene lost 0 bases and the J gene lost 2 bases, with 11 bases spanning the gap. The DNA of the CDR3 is TGTGCCTGGAGTGTACGAGGGATAACCTACGAGCAGTACTTC. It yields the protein CAWSVRGITYEQYF.

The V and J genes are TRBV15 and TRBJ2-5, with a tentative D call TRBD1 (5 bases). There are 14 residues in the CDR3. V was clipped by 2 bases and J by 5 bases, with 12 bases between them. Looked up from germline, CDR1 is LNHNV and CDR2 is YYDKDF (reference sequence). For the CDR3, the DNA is TGTGCCACCAGCAGACAGGGTCAGTACGAGACCCAGTACTTC. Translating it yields CATSRQGQYETQYF.

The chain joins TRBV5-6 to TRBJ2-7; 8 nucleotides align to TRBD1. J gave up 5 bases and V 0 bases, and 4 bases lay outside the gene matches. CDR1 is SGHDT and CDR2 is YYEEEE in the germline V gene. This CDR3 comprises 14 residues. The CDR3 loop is CASSLGTGINEQYF. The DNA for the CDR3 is TGTGCCAGCAGCTTGGGGACAGGGATCAACGAGCAGTACTTC.

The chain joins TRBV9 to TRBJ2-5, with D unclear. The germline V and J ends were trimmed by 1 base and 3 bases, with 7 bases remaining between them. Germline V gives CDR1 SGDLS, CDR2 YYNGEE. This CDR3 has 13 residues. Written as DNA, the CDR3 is TGTGCCAGCAGCGTACAGGTTGAAGAGACCCAGTACTTC. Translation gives CASSVQVEETQYF.

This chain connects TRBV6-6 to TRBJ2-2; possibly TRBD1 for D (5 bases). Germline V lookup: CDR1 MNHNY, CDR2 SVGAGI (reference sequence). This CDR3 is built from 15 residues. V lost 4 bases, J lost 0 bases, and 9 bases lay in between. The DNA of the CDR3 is TGTGCCAGCAGTTTCGGCAGGGCGAACACCGGGGAGCTGTTTTTT. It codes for CASSFGRANTGELFF.

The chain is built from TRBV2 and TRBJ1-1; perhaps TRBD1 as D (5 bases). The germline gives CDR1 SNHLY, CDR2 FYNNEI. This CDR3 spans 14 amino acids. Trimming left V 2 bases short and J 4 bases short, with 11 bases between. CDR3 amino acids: CASSEWAGGTEAFF. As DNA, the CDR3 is TGTGCCAGCAGTGAATGGGCCGGGGGCACTGAAGCTTTCTTT.

Here the CDR3 DNA reads TGTGCCAGCAGTGATTACATAGAAGACACTGAAGCTTTCTTT. Protein sequence: CASSDYIEDTEAFF. The chain has TRBV6-4 and TRBJ1-1; D ambiguous. CDR3 length: 14 amino acids. Trimming left V 3 bases short and J 3 bases short, with 11 bases between. Germline V lookup: CDR1 MRHNA, CDR2 SNTAGT.

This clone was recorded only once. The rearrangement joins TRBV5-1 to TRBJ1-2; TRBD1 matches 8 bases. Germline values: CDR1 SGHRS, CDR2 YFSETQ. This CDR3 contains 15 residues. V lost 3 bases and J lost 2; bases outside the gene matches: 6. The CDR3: CASSSRTGINYGYTF. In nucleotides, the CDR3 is TGCGCCAGCAGCTCCCGGACAGGGATCAACTATGGCTACACCTTC.

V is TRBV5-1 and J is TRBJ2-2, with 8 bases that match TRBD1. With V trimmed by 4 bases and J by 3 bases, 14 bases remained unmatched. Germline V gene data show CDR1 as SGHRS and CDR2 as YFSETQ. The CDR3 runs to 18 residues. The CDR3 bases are TGCGCCAGCAGCCCGACCTGGGGACAGGCCATCGACACCGGGGAGCTGTTTTTT. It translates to CASSPTWGQAIDTGELFF.

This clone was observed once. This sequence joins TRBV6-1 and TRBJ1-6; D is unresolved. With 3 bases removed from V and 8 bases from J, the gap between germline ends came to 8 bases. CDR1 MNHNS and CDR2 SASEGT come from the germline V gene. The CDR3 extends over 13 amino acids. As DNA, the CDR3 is TGTGCCAGCAGTGACAGGAGGGATTCACCCCTCCACTTT. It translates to CASSDRRDSPLHF.

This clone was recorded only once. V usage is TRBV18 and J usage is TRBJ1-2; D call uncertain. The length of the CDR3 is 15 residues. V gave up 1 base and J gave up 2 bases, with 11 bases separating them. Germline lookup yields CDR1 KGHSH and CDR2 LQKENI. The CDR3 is CASSPRAVGNYGYTF. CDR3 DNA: TGTGCCAGCTCACCACGAGCCGTAGGAAACTATGGCTACACCTTC.

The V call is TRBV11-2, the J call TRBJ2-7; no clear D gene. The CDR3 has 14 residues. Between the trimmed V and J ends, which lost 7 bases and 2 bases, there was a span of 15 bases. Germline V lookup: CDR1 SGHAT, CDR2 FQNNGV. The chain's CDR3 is CASTIGVTPYEQYF. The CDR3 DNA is TGTGCCAGCACCATTGGAGTCACACCCTACGAGCAGTACTTC.

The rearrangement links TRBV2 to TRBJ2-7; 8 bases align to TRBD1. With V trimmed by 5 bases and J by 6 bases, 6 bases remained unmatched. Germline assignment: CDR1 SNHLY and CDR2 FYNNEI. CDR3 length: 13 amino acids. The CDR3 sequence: CASSLQGGTEQYF. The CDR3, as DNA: TGTGCCAGCAGTCTACAGGGGGGAACCGAGCAGTACTTC.

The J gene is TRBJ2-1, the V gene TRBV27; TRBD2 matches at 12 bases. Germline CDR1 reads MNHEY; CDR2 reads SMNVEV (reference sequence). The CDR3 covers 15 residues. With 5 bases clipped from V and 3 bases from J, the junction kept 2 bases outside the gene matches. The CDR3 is CASSAGLAGYNEQFF. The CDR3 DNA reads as TGTGCCAGCAGTGCGGGACTAGCGGGCTACAATGAGCAGTTCTTC.

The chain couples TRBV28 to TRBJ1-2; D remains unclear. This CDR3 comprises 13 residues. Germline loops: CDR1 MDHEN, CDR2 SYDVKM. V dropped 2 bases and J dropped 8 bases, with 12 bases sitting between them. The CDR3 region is CASSLAYGSGYTF. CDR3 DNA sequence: TGTGCCAGCAGTTTAGCATATGGGTCCGGCTACACCTTC.

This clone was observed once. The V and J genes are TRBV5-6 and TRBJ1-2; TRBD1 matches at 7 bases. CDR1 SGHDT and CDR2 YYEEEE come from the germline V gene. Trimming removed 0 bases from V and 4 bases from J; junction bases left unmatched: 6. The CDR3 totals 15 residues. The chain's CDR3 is CASSLADRVFYGYTF. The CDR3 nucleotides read TGTGCCAGCAGCTTGGCCGACAGGGTTTTCTATGGCTACACCTTC.

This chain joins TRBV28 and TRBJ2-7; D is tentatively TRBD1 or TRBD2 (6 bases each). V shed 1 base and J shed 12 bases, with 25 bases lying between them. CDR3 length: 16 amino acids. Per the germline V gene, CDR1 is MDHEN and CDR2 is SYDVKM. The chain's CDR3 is CASSLYITGTSRGAYF. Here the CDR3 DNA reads TGTGCCAGCAGTTTATATATAACAGGGACTTCGAGGGGTGCGTACTTC.

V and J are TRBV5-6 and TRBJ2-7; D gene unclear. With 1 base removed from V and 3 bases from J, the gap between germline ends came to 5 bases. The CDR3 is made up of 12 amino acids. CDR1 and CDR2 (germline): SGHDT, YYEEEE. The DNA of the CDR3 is TGTGCCAGCAGCTTGCGGTACTACGAGCAGTACTTC. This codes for CASSLRYYEQYF.